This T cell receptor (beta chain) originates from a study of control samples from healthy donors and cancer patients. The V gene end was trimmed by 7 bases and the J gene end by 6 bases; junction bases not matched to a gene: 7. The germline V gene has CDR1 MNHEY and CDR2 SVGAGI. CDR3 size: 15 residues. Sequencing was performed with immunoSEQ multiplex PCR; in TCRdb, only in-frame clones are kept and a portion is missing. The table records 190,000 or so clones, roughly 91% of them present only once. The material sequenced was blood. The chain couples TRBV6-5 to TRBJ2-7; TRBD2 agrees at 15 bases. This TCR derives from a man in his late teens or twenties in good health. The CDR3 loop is CASTRTSGGAGEQYF. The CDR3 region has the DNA TGTGCCAGCACTAGGACTAGCGGGGGGGCCGGCGAGCAGTACTTC.